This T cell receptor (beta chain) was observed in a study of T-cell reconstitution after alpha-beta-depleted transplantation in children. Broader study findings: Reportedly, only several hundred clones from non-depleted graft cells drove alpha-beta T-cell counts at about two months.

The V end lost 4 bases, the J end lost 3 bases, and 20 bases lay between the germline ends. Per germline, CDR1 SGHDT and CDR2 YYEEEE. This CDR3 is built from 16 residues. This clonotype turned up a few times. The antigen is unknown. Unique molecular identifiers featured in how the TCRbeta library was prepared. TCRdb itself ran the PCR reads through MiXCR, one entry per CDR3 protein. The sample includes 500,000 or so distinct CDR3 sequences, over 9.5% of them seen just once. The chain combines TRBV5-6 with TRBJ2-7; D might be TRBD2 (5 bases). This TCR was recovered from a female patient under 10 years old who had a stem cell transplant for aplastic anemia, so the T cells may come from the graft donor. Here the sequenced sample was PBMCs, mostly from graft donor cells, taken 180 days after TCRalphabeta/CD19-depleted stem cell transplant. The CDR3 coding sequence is TGTGCCAGCAGCCCCGAGAGGAGTAGCGCGATCTACGAGCAGTACGTC. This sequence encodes CASSPERSSAIYEQYV.